The next 28 T cell receptor beta chains were all read from a single sample in a study of T cell repertoires and HLA-DP antigens. For these TCRs, the target antigens are not known. Sequencing was performed with immunoSEQ multiplex PCR; in TCRdb, only in-frame clones are kept and a portion is missing. The repertoire holds over 100,000 clones, with almost 95% as singletons. Material: CD4+ T cells from PBMCs. The source is a woman aged 18-29 years in good health and CMV-seronegative.

The chain employs TRBV6-5 and TRBJ2-4, with D perhaps TRBD2 (6 bases). Trimming left V 5 bases short and J 0 bases short, with 8 bases between. This CDR3 has 14 residues. The germline CDR1 and CDR2 sequences are MNHEY and SVGAGI. CDR3 protein: CASSQGLAKNIQYF. The CDR3, as DNA: TGTGCCAGCAGTCAGGGACTAGCCAAAAACATTCAGTACTTC.

The chain combines TRBV6-5 with TRBJ2-6; D unclear. Trimming took off 2 bases at V and 0 bases at J, with 2 bases between the two ends. The germline CDR1 and CDR2 sequences are MNHEY and SVGAGI. The CDR3 covers 14 residues. Here the CDR3 DNA reads TGTGCCAGCAGTTACGGCTCTGGGGCCAACGTCCTGACTTTC. Its translation: CASSYGSGANVLTF.

The chain is built from TRBV6-5 and TRBJ1-1; D is unresolved. The germline CDR1 and CDR2 sequences are MNHEY and SVGAGI. This CDR3 is 14 amino acids long. Trimming pared 1 base from V and 6 bases from J, leaving 12 bases between. CDR3 loop: CASSYLTAGSEAFF. The CDR3 region has the DNA TGTGCCAGCAGTTACTTAACCGCGGGCTCTGAAGCTTTCTTT.

This sequence joins TRBV7-2 and TRBJ2-6, with D unresolved. Germline V CDR1 and CDR2: SGHTA, FQGNSA. CDR3 length: 17 residues. The V end lost 5 bases, the J end lost 2 bases, and 16 bases lay between the germline ends. The CDR3 DNA reads TGTGCCAGCAGCCTTCGGTCAGATGTGGCTGGGGCCAACGTCCTGACTTTC. Its protein is CASSLRSDVAGANVLTF.

The V call is TRBV18, the J call TRBJ2-2; TRBD2 matches 9 bases. From germline, CDR1 is KGHSH and CDR2 LQKENI. The trim removed 4 bases at V and 2 bases at J, leaving 5 bases unmatched. This CDR3 has 16 amino acids. This CDR3 is CASSHLTSGNTGELFF. CDR3 sequence (DNA): TGTGCCAGCTCACATCTGACTAGCGGAAACACCGGGGAGCTGTTTTTT.

The rearrangement joins TRBV7-9 to TRBJ2-1, with 10 positions matching TRBD2. The CDR3 runs to 18 residues. The germline V gene has CDR1 SEHNR and CDR2 FQNEAQ (reference sequence). The V and J ends lost 5 bases and 0 bases, in that order; junction bases with no gene match: 10. The DNA for the CDR3 is TGTGCCAGCAGCATCGGGACTAGCGTCCAAAGCTCCTACAATGAGCAGTTCTTC. Protein sequence: CASSIGTSVQSSYNEQFF.

The gene calls are TRBV7-9 and TRBJ2-1; the match to TRBD2 covers 7 bases. The length of the CDR3 is 16 residues. With 3 bases clipped from V and 5 bases from J, the junction kept 10 bases outside the gene matches. Germline V CDR1 and CDR2: SEHNR, FQNEAQ (reference sequence). The CDR3 protein is CASSFGRESRNNEQFF. The CDR3 nucleotides read TGTGCCAGCAGCTTTGGGCGGGAGTCCCGTAACAATGAGCAGTTCTTC. Full variable domain (remainder filled in from reference TRBV7-9 and TRBJ2-1): DTGVSQNPRHKITKRGQNVTFRCDPISEHNRLYWYRQTLGQGPEFLTYFQNEAQLEKSRLLSDRFSAERPKGSFSTLEIQRTEQGDSAMYLCASSFGRESRNNEQFFGPGTRLTVL.

The chain joins TRBV2 to TRBJ1-1; D gene unclear. CDR3 length: 14 residues. Germline V gene sequence: CDR1 SNHLY, CDR2 FYNNEI. Between the trimmed V and J ends, which lost 7 bases and 0 bases, there was a span of 12 bases. The CDR3 bases are TGTGCCAGCACTCGTTCGGCCTTGAACACTGAAGCTTTCTTT. Protein product: CASTRSALNTEAFF. The full variable domain, with the rest looked up from reference TRBV2 and TRBJ1-1, is EPEVTQTPSHQVTQMGQEVILRCVPISNHLYFYWYRQILGQKVEFLVSFYNNEISEKSEIFDDQFSVERPDGSNFTLKIRSTKLEDSAMYFCASTRSALNTEAFFGQGTRLTVV.

V and J are TRBV4-3 and TRBJ2-1; D is perhaps TRBD1 or TRBD2 (5 bases each). The CDR3 is 18 residues long. Germline-derived CDR1 and CDR2 are LGHNA and YSLEER. V gave up 7 bases and J gave up 5 bases, with 27 bases separating them. CDR3 region: CASIITAGTKKANNEQFF. The CDR3 nucleotides read TGCGCCAGCATCATAACAGCTGGGACCAAAAAGGCCAACAATGAGCAGTTCTTC.

This chain uses TRBV7-9 with TRBJ2-1; 9 bases agree with TRBD1. With 5 bases clipped from V and 6 bases from J, the junction kept 17 bases outside the gene matches. The CDR3 spans 18 residues. Germline CDR1 reads SEHNR; CDR2 reads FQNEAQ (reference sequence). Here the CDR3 DNA reads TGTGCCAGCAGCCCAACCCTACTAACAGGGGGCGTATTCAATGAGCAGTTCTTC. Encoded protein: CASSPTLLTGGVFNEQFF. Combining the CDR3 with reference TRBV7-9 and TRBJ2-1 gives the whole variable domain DTGVSQNPRHKITKRGQNVTFRCDPISEHNRLYWYRQTLGQGPEFLTYFQNEAQLEKSRLLSDRFSAERPKGSFSTLEIQRTEQGDSAMYLCASSPTLLTGGVFNEQFFGPGTRLTVL.

V usage is TRBV28 and J usage is TRBJ2-7, with D hard to call. The germline V gene encodes CDR1 MDHEN and CDR2 SYDVKM. This CDR3 has 14 residues. The ends were cut back, 5 bases at V and 3 bases at J, with 14 bases in the middle. In nucleotides, the CDR3 is TGTGCCAGCAGTCCGACCACGGCCCGCTACGAGCAGTACGTC. It translates to CASSPTTARYEQYV.

The V and J genes are TRBV28 and TRBJ1-2, with TRBD1 as a possible D gene (6 bases). The CDR3 consists of 14 residues. The germline V gene encodes CDR1 MDHEN and CDR2 SYDVKM. Deletions cut 6 bases from V and 8 bases from J, with 19 bases between. As DNA, the CDR3 is TGTGCCAGCAGCCAACAGACACAGGGATCCGGCTACACCTTC. Protein product: CASSQQTQGSGYTF.

The chain links TRBV9 to TRBJ2-3, with TRBD2 identical over 8 bases. The V gene end was trimmed by 1 base and the J gene end by 2 bases; junction bases not matched to a gene: 6. Germline-derived CDR1 and CDR2 are SGDLS and YYNGEE. The CDR3 extends over 16 amino acids. CDR3 in DNA: TGTGCCAGCAGCGTATCGGGGGGGAGGGCCACAGATACGCAGTATTTT. Translated, it gives CASSVSGGRATDTQYF.

The J gene is TRBJ2-7, the V gene TRBV30; perhaps D is TRBD1 or TRBD2 (5 bases each). This CDR3 is built from 16 residues. Between the trimmed V and J ends, which lost 3 bases and 2 bases, there was a span of 20 bases. Germline V gene sequence: CDR1 GTSNPN, CDR2 SVGIG (reference sequence). CDR3 loop: CAWRMTLGRGAYEQYF. The DNA of the CDR3 is TGTGCCTGGAGAATGACCCTGGGACGGGGAGCCTACGAGCAGTACTTC.

The V call is TRBV29-1, the J call TRBJ1-2, with 8 bases aligning to TRBD1. This CDR3 has 16 amino acids. Trimming took 6 bases from V and 2 from J; bases not matched to a gene: 14. The germline V gene encodes CDR1 SQVTM and CDR2 ANQGSEA. The CDR3 loop is CSVGTGTGYLNYGYTF. DNA for the CDR3: TGCAGCGTGGGAACCGGGACAGGTTACCTAAACTATGGCTACACCTTC.

The V call is TRBV18, the J call TRBJ2-2; D gene unclear. Trimming left V 3 bases short and J 6 bases short, with 17 bases between. In germline, CDR1 is KGHSH, CDR2 LQKENI. The CDR3 consists of 16 residues. CDR3 sequence: CASSPPATPFPGELFF. CDR3 DNA: TGTGCCAGCTCACCGCCAGCAACCCCTTTCCCCGGGGAGCTGTTTTTT.

This clone was seen once. The V gene is TRBV11-2, the J gene TRBJ2-4; maybe TRBD2 (5 bases). Germline V gives CDR1 SGHAT, CDR2 FQNNGV. The CDR3 runs to 16 residues. Trimming pared 0 bases from V and 2 bases from J, leaving 11 bases between. The CDR3 here is CASSLEFLATKNIQYF. In nucleotides, the CDR3 is TGTGCCAGCAGCTTAGAATTTCTAGCTACCAAAAACATTCAGTACTTC. Complete variable domain (other parts from reference TRBV11-2 and TRBJ2-4): EAGVAQSPRYKIIEKRQSVAFWCNPISGHATLYWYQQILGQGPKLLIQFQNNGVVDDSQLPKDRFSAERLKGVDSTLKIQPAKLEDSAVYLCASSLEFLATKNIQYFGAGTRLSVL.

The rearrangement links TRBV7-3 to TRBJ2-1; TRBD1 matches 9 bases. The V and J ends lost 4 bases and 6 bases, in that order; junction bases with no gene match: 7. CDR1 is SGHTA and CDR2 is FQGTGA in the germline V gene. The CDR3 is 15 amino acids. The CDR3 here is CASSYRTGVGNEQFF. For the CDR3, the DNA is TGTGCCAGCAGCTATCGGACAGGGGTGGGCAATGAGCAGTTCTTC.

The chain couples TRBV5-1 to TRBJ2-1, with D possibly TRBD2 on 6 matching bases. V lost 6 bases, J lost 0 bases, and 16 bases lay in between. The CDR3 has 16 amino acids. Germline V gene sequence: CDR1 SGHRS, CDR2 YFSETQ. CDR3 DNA sequence: TGCGCCAGCACCCAATCGGGGGTGCGCTCCTACAATGAGCAGTTCTTC. Its translation: CASTQSGVRSYNEQFF.

The DNA of the CDR3 is TGTGCCAGCAGCTCCACTCCGGGCCAACTACCGGGTGAGCAGTTCTTC. Its protein is CASSSTPGQLPGEQFF. The J gene is TRBJ2-1, the V gene TRBV7-6; D remains ambiguous. From germline, CDR1 is SGHVS and CDR2 FNYEAQ. This CDR3 contains 16 residues. V lost 4 bases and J lost 9, with 22 bases in between.

The chain combines TRBV6-1 with TRBJ1-5, with 8 bases fitting TRBD1. Germline lookup yields CDR1 MNHNS and CDR2 SASEGT. The CDR3 is 17 amino acids. V was pared by 3 bases and J by 1 base, with 8 bases of the junction left unmatched. CDR3 loop: CASSDQGASLSNQPQHF. CDR3 nucleotides: TGTGCCAGCAGTGATCAGGGGGCATCCCTCAGCAATCAGCCCCAGCATTTT.

V is TRBV18 and J is TRBJ1-2; possible D gene TRBD1, 6 bases. V was clipped by 4 bases and J by 6 bases, with 12 bases between them. Germline CDR1 KGHSH, CDR2 LQKENI. CDR3 size: 13 residues. The CDR3 DNA is TGTGCCAGCTCACTGCCAGGGGTGGATGGCTACACCTTC. Its protein is CASSLPGVDGYTF.

This rearrangement joins TRBV28 to TRBJ1-6; D might be TRBD1 (5 bases). The CDR3 sequence is 15 residues long. Trimming removed 1 base at V and 11 bases at J, with 15 bases between. CDR1 is MDHEN, CDR2 SYDVKM, per germline. As DNA, the CDR3 is TGTGCCAGCAGTTTATATCGGGGGGGTCGGGCACCCCTCCACTTT. It encodes CASSLYRGGRAPLHF.

The chain links TRBV11-1 to TRBJ2-7; D is unclear. Trimming shortened V by 4 bases and J by 3 bases, and 4 bases separated the two germline ends. The CDR3 loop spans 11 amino acids. Germline CDR1 and CDR2: SGHAT and FQDESV (reference sequence). The CDR3 DNA sequence: TGTGCCAGCAGCTCTAGCTACGAGCAGTACGTC. This encodes CASSSSYEQYV.

This clone was seen once. V gene TRBV7-8 combines with J gene TRBJ1-1; no firm D call. Germline CDR1 is SGHVS and CDR2 is FQNEAQ. Deletions cut 1 base from V and 0 bases from J, with 6 bases between. There are 14 residues in the CDR3. CDR3 residues: CASSLVRLNTEAFF. The CDR3 nucleotides read TGTGCCAGCAGCTTAGTCCGGCTGAACACTGAAGCTTTCTTT.

This chain joins TRBV14 and TRBJ2-3; D ambiguous. V was shortened by 1 base and J by 0 bases, with 17 bases between the two germline ends. CDR3 length: 18 amino acids. CDR1 is SGHDN and CDR2 is FVKESK in the germline V gene. The CDR3 coding sequence is TGTGCCAGCAGCCAAGGGGTCCGGGTCCTGCCTAGCACAGATACGCAGTATTTT. It yields the protein CASSQGVRVLPSTDTQYF.

This clone was recorded once. The chain recombines TRBV4-1 with TRBJ2-1, with unresolved D. This CDR3 contains 15 residues. Trimming left V 0 bases short and J 6 bases short, with 12 bases between. From germline, CDR1 is MGHRA and CDR2 YSYEKL. The CDR3 is CASSQDVWWTNEQFF. The CDR3, as DNA: TGCGCCAGCAGCCAAGATGTCTGGTGGACCAATGAGCAGTTCTTC.

This chain uses TRBV4-2 with TRBJ2-6; no clear D. Looked up from germline, CDR1 is LGHNA and CDR2 is YNFKEQ. The CDR3 extends over 16 amino acids. V was pared by 1 base and J by 3 bases, with 10 bases between. CDR3 in amino acids: CASSQAGVGGANVLTF. The CDR3 nucleotides are TGTGCCAGCAGCCAAGCTGGGGTAGGTGGGGCCAACGTCCTGACTTTC.